The 9 T cell receptor beta chains presented below share a single source sample, sequenced in a study of graft-versus-host responses after intestinal transplantation. These receptors have no known antigen. Profiling relied on immunoSEQ multiplex PCR, and the TCRdb table lists in-frame clones only, not all of them. The table shows about 88,000 clones, with about 91% occurring only once. Material: unstimulated CD4+ T cells sorted from spleen or lymph node cells, obtained before transplant. These receptors were obtained from a human donor who was the organ donor for an intestinal transplant.

This clone was picked up one time. V is TRBV5-6 and J is TRBJ2-3, with a possible D match to TRBD2 (6 bases). V gave up 0 bases and J gave up 7 bases, with 9 bases separating them. CDR1 is SGHDT, CDR2 YYEEEE, per germline. This CDR3 comprises 13 residues. This CDR3 is CASSLASVYTQYF. The CDR3 coding sequence is TGTGCCAGCAGCTTGGCTAGCGTATATACGCAGTATTTT.

The chain is built from TRBV18 and TRBJ2-3; D gene unclear. From germline, CDR1 is KGHSH and CDR2 LQKENI. The length of the CDR3 is 13 residues. Trimming removed 2 bases from V and 3 bases from J, with 6 bases in between. The chain's CDR3 is CASSPLSTDTQYF. CDR3 DNA: TGTGCCAGCTCACCATTGAGTACAGATACGCAGTATTTT. The variable domain in full, completed from reference TRBV18 and TRBJ2-3, reads NAGVMQNPRHLVRRRGQEARLRCSPMKGHSHVYWYRQLPEEGLKFMVYLQKENIIDESGMPKERFSAEFPKEGPSILRIQQVVRGDSAAYFCASSPLSTDTQYFGPGTRLTVL.

This chain connects TRBV7-2 to TRBJ2-5; perhaps TRBD2 as D (7 bases). Trimming took 5 bases from V and 5 from J, leaving 15 bases between them. Germline CDR1 reads SGHTA; CDR2 reads FQGNSA. CDR3 length: 14 residues. In nucleotides, the CDR3 is TGTGCCAGCAGCCCGCGCGGGGGCGTGGAGACCCAGTACTTC. Its protein product is CASSPRGGVETQYF.

This clone was detected only once. The rearrangement links TRBV18 to TRBJ1-5; a weak D match, TRBD1 (6 bases). Trimming removed 4 bases from V and 6 bases from J, with 19 bases in between. The length of the CDR3 is 16 residues. The V gene's germline CDR1 is KGHSH and CDR2 LQKENI. The CDR3 nucleotides are TGTGCCAGCTCACGGACACCAGGGGAAGGGGGTCAGCCCCAGCATTTT. It is translated as CASSRTPGEGGQPQHF.

The chain's CDR3 is CASSLGGVDYEQYF. CDR3 sequence (DNA): TGTGCCAGCAGCTTAGGGGGGGTAGACTACGAGCAGTACTTC. V gene TRBV7-3 combines with J gene TRBJ2-7, with 7 positions matching TRBD2. CDR3 length: 14 amino acids. Germline lookup yields CDR1 SGHTA and CDR2 FQGTGA. V was clipped by 2 bases and J by 3 bases; unmatched bases: 4.

V gene TRBV19 combines with J gene TRBJ1-1; TRBD1 aligns across 9 bases. The CDR3 is 13 amino acids. CDR1 is LNHDA and CDR2 is SQIVND in the germline V gene (reference sequence). The trim removed 4 bases at V and 3 bases at J, leaving 0 bases unmatched. The CDR3 DNA reads TGTGCCAGTAGTAGGACAGGGGACACTGAAGCTTTCTTT. It translates to CASSRTGDTEAFF.

The chain has TRBV7-3 and TRBJ1-1; D might be TRBD1 (6 bases). CDR1 is SGHTA, CDR2 FQGTGA, per germline. With 0 bases removed from V and 1 base from J, the gap between germline ends came to 12 bases. The CDR3 totals 16 residues. This CDR3 is CASSLTGGGGNTEAFF. The CDR3 region has the DNA TGTGCCAGCAGCTTAACGGGGGGAGGGGGGAACACTGAAGCTTTCTTT.

The V gene is TRBV29-1, the J gene TRBJ2-7; 9 bases fit TRBD1. The CDR3 runs to 14 residues. V trimming: 5 bases; J trimming: 6 bases; junction bases outside the gene matches: 11. The germline V gene encodes CDR1 SQVTM and CDR2 ANQGSEA. The CDR3 coding sequence is TGCAGCGTTTCCGCGGGACAGGGCCACCGCGAGCAGTACTTC. Translated, it gives CSVSAGQGHREQYF.

Comments on this clone: The sample contains more than one DNA sequence encoding this CDR3. The chain links TRBV7-9 to TRBJ1-3, with unresolved D. The V and J ends lost 1 base and 4 bases respectively, with 11 bases between them. The CDR3 runs 15 residues. The germline V gene has CDR1 SEHNR and CDR2 FQNEAQ (reference sequence). Here the CDR3 DNA reads TGTGCCAGCAGCTTAGGCAAAGTCGGGGGAAACACCATATATTTT. Protein sequence: CASSLGKVGGNTIYF.